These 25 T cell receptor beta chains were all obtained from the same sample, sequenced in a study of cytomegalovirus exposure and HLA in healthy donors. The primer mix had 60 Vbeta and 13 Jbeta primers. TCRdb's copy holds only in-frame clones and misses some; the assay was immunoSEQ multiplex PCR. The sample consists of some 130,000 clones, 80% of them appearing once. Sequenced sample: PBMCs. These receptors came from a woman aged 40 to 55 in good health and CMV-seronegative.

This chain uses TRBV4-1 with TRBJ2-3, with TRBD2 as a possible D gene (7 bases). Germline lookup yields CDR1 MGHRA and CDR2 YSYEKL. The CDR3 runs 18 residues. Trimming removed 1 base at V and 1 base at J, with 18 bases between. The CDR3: CASSQARGGRGGTDTQYF. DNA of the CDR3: TGCGCCAGCAGCCAAGCCCGAGGGGGGAGGGGGGGCACAGATACGCAGTATTTT.

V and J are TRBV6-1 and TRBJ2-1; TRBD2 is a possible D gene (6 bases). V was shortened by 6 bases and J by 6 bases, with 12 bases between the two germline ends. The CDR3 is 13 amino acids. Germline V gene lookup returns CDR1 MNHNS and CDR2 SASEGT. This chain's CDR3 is CASSGRGSNEQFF. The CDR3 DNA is TGTGCCAGCAGCGGGAGAGGTTCCAATGAGCAGTTCTTC.

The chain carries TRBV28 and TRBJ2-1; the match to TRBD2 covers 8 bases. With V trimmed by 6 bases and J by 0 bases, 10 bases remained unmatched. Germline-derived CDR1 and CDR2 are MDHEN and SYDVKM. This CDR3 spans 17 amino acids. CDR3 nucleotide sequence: TGTGCCAGCAGGTGGGCCCTTAGCGGGGCCTCCTACAATGAGCAGTTCTTC. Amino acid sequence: CASRWALSGASYNEQFF.

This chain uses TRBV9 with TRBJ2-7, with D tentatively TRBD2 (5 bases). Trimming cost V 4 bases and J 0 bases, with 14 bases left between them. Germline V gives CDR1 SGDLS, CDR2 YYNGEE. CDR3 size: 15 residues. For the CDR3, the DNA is TGTGCCAGCAGCCCCACCGGGGAGAGCTCCTACGAGCAGTACTTC. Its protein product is CASSPTGESSYEQYF.

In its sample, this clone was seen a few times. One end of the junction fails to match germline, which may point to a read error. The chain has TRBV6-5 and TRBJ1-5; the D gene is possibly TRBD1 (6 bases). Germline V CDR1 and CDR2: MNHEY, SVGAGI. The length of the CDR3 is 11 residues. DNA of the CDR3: TGTGCCAGCAGTGACGGGACACACAGGGATTTT. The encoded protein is CASSDGTHRDF.

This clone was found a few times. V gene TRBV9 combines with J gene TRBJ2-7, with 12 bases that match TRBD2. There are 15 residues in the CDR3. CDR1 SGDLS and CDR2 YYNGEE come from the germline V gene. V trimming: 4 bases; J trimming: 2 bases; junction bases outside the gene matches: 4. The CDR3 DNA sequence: TGTGCCAGCAGCCCCCGACTAGCGGGAGCCTACGAGCAGTACTTC. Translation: CASSPRLAGAYEQYF.

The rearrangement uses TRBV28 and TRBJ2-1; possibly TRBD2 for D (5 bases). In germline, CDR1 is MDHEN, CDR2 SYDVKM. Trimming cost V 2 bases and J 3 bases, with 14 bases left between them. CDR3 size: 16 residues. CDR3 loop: CASSLAGGSGYNEQFF. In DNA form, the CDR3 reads TGTGCCAGCAGTTTAGCAGGCGGAAGCGGCTACAATGAGCAGTTCTTC.

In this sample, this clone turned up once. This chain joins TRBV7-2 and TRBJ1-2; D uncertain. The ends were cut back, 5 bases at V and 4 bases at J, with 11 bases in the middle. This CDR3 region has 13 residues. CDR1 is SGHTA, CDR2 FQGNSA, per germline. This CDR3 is CASSNPRGYGYTF. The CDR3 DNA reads TGTGCCAGCAGCAACCCCCGCGGCTATGGCTACACCTTC.

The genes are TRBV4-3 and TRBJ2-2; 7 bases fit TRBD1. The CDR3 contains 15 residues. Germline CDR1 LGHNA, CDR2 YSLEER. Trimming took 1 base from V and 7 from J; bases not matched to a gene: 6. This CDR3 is CASSQVGRGIGELFF. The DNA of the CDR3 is TGCGCCAGCAGCCAAGTGGGCAGGGGGATCGGGGAGCTGTTTTTT.

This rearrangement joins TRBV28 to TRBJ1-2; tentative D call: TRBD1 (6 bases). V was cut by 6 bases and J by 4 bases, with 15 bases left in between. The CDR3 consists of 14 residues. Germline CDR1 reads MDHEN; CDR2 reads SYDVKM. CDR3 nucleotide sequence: TGTGCCAGCAGCATCCGGACAGTTCGCTATGGCTACACCTTC. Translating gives CASSIRTVRYGYTF.

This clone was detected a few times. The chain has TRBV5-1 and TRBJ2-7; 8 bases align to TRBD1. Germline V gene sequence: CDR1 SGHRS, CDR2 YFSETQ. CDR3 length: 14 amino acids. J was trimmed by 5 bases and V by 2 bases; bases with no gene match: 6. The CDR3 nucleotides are TGCGCCAGCAGCTTAAGGACAGGGAACGACGAGCAGTACTTC. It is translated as CASSLRTGNDEQYF.

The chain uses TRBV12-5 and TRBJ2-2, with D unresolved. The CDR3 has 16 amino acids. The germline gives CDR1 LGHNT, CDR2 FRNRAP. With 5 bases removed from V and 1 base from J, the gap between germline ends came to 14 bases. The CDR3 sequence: CASGPHFEMNTGELFF. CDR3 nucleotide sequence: TGTGCTAGTGGTCCCCACTTCGAGATGAACACCGGGGAGCTGTTTTTT.

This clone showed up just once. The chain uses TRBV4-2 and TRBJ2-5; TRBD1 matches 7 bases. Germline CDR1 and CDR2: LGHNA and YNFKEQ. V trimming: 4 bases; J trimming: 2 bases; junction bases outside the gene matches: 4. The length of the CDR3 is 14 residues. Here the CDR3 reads CASSPTDRQETQYF. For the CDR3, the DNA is TGTGCCAGCAGCCCTACGGACAGGCAAGAGACCCAGTACTTC.

The CDR3 nucleotides read TGTGCCAGCAGCTTAAGGGGGTTTGGAGAGACATACAATGAGCAGTTCTTC. It yields the protein CASSLRGFGETYNEQFF. This chain uses TRBV7-9 with TRBJ2-1; TRBD1 might be the D (6 bases). Per the germline V gene, CDR1 is SEHNR and CDR2 is FQNEAQ (reference sequence). The CDR3 length is 17 residues. V lost 2 bases and J 4 bases, leaving 18 bases between the germline ends.

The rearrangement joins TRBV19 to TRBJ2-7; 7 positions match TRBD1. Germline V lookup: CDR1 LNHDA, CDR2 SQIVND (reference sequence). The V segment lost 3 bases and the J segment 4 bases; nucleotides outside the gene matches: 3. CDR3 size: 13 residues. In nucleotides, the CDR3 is TGTGCCAGTAGTATTGGGACAGCTTACGAGCAGTACTTC. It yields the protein CASSIGTAYEQYF.

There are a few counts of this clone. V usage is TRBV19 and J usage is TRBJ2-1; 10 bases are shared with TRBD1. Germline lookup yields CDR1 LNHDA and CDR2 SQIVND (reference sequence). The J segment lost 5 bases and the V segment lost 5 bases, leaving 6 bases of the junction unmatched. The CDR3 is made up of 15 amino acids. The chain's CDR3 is CASSPDRGLDNEQFF. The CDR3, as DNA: TGTGCCAGTAGTCCTGACAGGGGGCTCGACAATGAGCAGTTCTTC.

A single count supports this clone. The CDR3 sequence is CASSRSTGRETQYF. The DNA for the CDR3 is TGTGCCAGCTCACGCTCGACAGGGCGAGAGACCCAGTACTTC. This sequence joins TRBV18 and TRBJ2-5, with TRBD1 matching 7 bases. The length of the CDR3 is 14 residues. Losses at the gene ends were 4 bases for V and 4 bases for J; bases not matched to a gene: 6. Germline CDR1 is KGHSH and CDR2 is LQKENI.

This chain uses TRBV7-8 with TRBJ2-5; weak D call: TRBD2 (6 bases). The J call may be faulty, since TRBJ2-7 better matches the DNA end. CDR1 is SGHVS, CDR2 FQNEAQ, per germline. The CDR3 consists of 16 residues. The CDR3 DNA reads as TGTGCCAGCAGCTTATCAGGAGGGCAGGCCTACTACGAGCAGTACTTC. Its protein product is CASSLSGGQAYYEQYF.

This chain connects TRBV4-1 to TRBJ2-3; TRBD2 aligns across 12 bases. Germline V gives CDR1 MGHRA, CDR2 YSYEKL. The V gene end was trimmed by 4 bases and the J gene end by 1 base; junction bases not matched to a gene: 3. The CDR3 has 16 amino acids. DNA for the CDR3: TGCGCCAGCAGCCCAGGACTAGCGGGGCGCACAGATACGCAGTATTTT. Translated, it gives CASSPGLAGRTDTQYF.

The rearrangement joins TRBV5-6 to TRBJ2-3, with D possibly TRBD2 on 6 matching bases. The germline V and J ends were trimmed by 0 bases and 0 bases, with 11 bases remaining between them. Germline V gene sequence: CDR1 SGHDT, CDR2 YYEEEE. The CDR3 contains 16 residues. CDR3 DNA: TGTGCCAGCAGCTTGGATATTGGGACTAGCACAGATACGCAGTATTTT. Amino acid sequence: CASSLDIGTSTDTQYF.

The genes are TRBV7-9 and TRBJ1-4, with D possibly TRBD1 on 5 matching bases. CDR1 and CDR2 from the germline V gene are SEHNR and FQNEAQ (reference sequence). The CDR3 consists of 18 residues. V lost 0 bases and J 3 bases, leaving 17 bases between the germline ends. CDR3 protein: CASSLALRQGKPNEKLFF. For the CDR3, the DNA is TGTGCCAGCAGCTTAGCGCTCAGGCAGGGCAAGCCTAATGAAAAACTGTTTTTT.

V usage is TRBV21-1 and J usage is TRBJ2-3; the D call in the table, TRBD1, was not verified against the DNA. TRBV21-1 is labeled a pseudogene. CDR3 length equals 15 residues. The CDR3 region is CASSFPGSSTDTQYF. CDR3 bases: TGTGCCAGCAGCTTTCCTGGCTCTAGCACAGATACGCAGTATTTT.

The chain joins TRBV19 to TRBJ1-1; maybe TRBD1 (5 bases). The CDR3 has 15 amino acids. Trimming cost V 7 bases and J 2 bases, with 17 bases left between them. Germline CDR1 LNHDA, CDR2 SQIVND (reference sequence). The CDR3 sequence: CASTPSRTSNTEAFF. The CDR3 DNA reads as TGTGCCAGTACCCCGTCCAGGACAAGCAACACTGAAGCTTTCTTT. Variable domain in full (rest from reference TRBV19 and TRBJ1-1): DGGITQSPKYLFRKEGQNVTLSCEQNLNHDAMYWYRQDPGQGLRLIYYSQIVNDFQKGDIAEGYSVSREKKESFPLTVTSAQKNPTAFYLCASTPSRTSNTEAFFGQGTRLTVV.

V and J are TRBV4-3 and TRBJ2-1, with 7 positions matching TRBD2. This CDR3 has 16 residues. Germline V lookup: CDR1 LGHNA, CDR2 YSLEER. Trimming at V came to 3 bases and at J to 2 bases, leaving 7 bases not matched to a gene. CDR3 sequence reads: CASSQYSGDPYNEQFF. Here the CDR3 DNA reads TGCGCCAGCAGCCAGTACAGCGGGGATCCCTACAATGAGCAGTTCTTC.

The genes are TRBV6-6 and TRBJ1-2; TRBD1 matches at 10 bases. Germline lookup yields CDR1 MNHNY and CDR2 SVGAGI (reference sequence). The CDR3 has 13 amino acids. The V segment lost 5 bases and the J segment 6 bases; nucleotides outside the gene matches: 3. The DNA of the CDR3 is TGTGCCAGCAGTCCGGACAGGGGGAATGGCTACACCTTC. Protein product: CASSPDRGNGYTF.